This entry is about one TCR beta chain. Its target is unknown. V lost 4 bases, J lost 2 bases, and 4 bases stayed unmatched. The CDR3 contains 17 residues. Germline V CDR1 and CDR2: SGHAT, FQNNGV. TCRdb re-analysed the 5' RACE reads in MiXCR, keeping a single row per CDR3 protein. This table has roughly 190,000 distinct CDR3 sequences, less than 20% appearing once. The data belong to a study of identical twins. Everyone who gave samples was a healthy Caucasian. Whole-study results and caveats: Twin pairs had excess sharing that was weaker in beta out-of-frame sequences.

These data were also filed under a second study, of T cells expressing NK-cell markers.

The chain joins TRBV11-2 to TRBJ2-3; TRBD2 matches 15 bases. The receptor was derived from a young woman in good health. Sequencing was performed on CD8+ T cells sorted from blood. The CDR3 here is CASSYGTSGGTTDTQYF. CDR3 DNA: TGTGCCAGCAGCTACGGGACTAGCGGGGGGACCACAGATACGCAGTATTTT.